Each of the 11 T cell receptor beta chains below was sequenced from the same sample in a study of T-cell memory formation after mild COVID-19. TCRdb recomputed calls from the 5' RACE reads with MiXCR, one row per CDR3 protein. Seen here are roughly 220,000 distinct CDR3 sequences, around 8.8% observed once, and the top ten hold 3.5%. The sequencing sample was made of PBMCs or a T cell subset sorted from them (not recorded which). The receptors shown here come from a man aged 18 to 35 who had mild COVID-19 (a few samples of this study predate the infection). Cell type and time point are not known.

This clonotype was picked up a small number of times. The chain is built from TRBV6-5 and TRBJ1-1; D may be TRBD1 (5 bases). V lost 8 bases and J lost 2, with 18 bases in between. This CDR3 contains 15 residues. The germline CDR1 and CDR2 sequences are MNHEY and SVGAGI. CDR3 region: CASWEVGRGNTEAFF. CDR3 DNA: TGTGCCAGCTGGGAGGTCGGACGGGGCAACACTGAAGCTTTCTTT.

This clonotype was seen repeatedly, ten times or more. The gene calls are TRBV4-1 and TRBJ2-7; 7 nucleotides align to TRBD1. The trim removed 4 bases at V and 5 bases at J, leaving 8 bases unmatched. CDR1 and CDR2 (germline): MGHRA, YSYEKL. The CDR3 is 14 residues long. The CDR3 spells CASSRRDRDHEQYF. In DNA, the CDR3 is TGCGCCAGCAGCCGCCGAGACAGGGACCACGAGCAGTACTTC.

This clonotype was detected a few times. The J gene is TRBJ1-2, the V gene TRBV12-3 or TRBV12-4, with D uncertain. With 7 bases removed from V and 4 bases from J, the gap between germline ends came to 25 bases. There are 17 residues in the CDR3. CDR3: CASTTHRKGGFGYGYTF. The CDR3 DNA follows: TGTGCCAGCACCACCCATCGGAAGGGTGGGTTTGGCTATGGCTACACCTTC.

This chain joins TRBV19 and TRBJ1-1; the D is unclear. The CDR3 has 14 amino acids. Germline V gene lookup returns CDR1 LNHDA and CDR2 SQIVND (reference sequence). V lost 3 bases and J lost 0, with 8 bases in between. This CDR3 reads CASSMGSMNTEAFF. DNA for the CDR3: TGTGCCAGTAGTATGGGGTCCATGAACACTGAAGCTTTCTTT.

This clonotype was counted ten times or more. The chain employs TRBV7-2 and TRBJ2-2; 7 nucleotides agree with TRBD1. Germline V gives CDR1 SGHTA, CDR2 FQGNSA. This CDR3 contains 17 residues. With 2 bases clipped from V and 6 bases from J, the junction kept 12 bases outside the gene matches. The CDR3 DNA reads as TGTGCCAGCAGCTTAAGCCCCTGGACAGGATCCGCCGGGGAGCTGTTTTTT. Translation: CASSLSPWTGSAGELFF.

At least ten counts were recorded for this clonotype. V and J are TRBV3-1 and TRBJ2-5; TRBD2 matches at 8 bases. CDR1 is LGHDT, CDR2 YNNKEL, per germline (reference sequence). Trimming took 1 base from V and 4 from J; bases not matched to a gene: 8. CDR3 length equals 16 residues. In DNA, the CDR3 is TGTGCCAGCAGCCAAGGGTCGGGGGGGCTTGGAGAGACCCAGTACTTC. Translated, it gives CASSQGSGGLGETQYF.

This clonotype was recorded a few times. The chain combines TRBV4-2 with TRBJ1-1; TRBD1 aligns across 8 bases. With V trimmed by 3 bases and J by 1 base, 4 bases remained unmatched. This CDR3 spans 15 amino acids. Germline values: CDR1 LGHNA, CDR2 YNFKEQ. The CDR3 DNA reads as TGTGCCAGCAGCCACCGACAGGGGTGGAACACTGAAGCTTTCTTT. Amino acids: CASSHRQGWNTEAFF.

The V call is TRBV9, the J call TRBJ2-2, with TRBD2 matching 8 bases. In germline, CDR1 is SGDLS, CDR2 YYNGEE. The V and J ends lost 0 bases and 6 bases, in that order; junction bases with no gene match: 1. The CDR3 runs 14 residues. CDR3 DNA: TGTGCCAGCAGCGTAGCGGGGGGGCCCGGGGAGCTGTTTTTT. It specifies CASSVAGGPGELFF.

This clonotype was detected many times. The chain joins TRBV5-1 to TRBJ2-1; 10 positions agree with TRBD2. With V trimmed by 2 bases and J by 3 bases, 5 bases remained unmatched. Germline CDR1 reads SGHRS; CDR2 reads YFSETQ. CDR3 length: 16 residues. This CDR3 reads CASSFPLAGVYNEQFF. In DNA form, the CDR3 reads TGCGCCAGCAGCTTCCCTCTAGCGGGGGTCTACAATGAGCAGTTCTTC.

In this sample, this clonotype turned up a few times. The chain combines TRBV7-8 with TRBJ2-7; D remains unclear. Germline V lookup: CDR1 SGHVS, CDR2 FQNEAQ. V shed 1 base and J shed 3 bases, with 10 bases lying between them. This CDR3 is built from 14 residues. The CDR3 coding sequence is TGTGCCAGCAGCTTAGGTCAAGCGCGCTACGAGCAGTACTTC. Residues: CASSLGQARYEQYF.

This clonotype was observed a handful of times. J is TRBJ2-2 and V is TRBV3-1, with a tentative D call TRBD1 (6 bases). This CDR3 spans 14 amino acids. Between the trimmed V and J ends, which lost 5 bases and 7 bases, there was a span of 14 bases. Germline V gives CDR1 LGHDT, CDR2 YNNKEL (reference sequence). The CDR3 coding sequence is TGTGCCAGCAGCTTCAGGGGTTTTGTCGGGGAGCTGTTTTTT. Protein: CASSFRGFVGELFF.